What follows describes a single TCR beta chain. Its cognate antigen is unknown. Repertoires were generated with immunoSEQ multiplex PCR, while TCRdb's copy carries only in-frame clones and drops some. The repertoire consists of roughly 130,000 clones, with 80% to 90% occurring once and the leading ten covering around 3.3%. The data derive from a study of T cell responses to AZD1222 COVID-19 vaccine. Overall study context: Both about-4-week and about-12-week second-dose recipients were combined. Study results and caveats: Repertoires in all cases were sampled only once the peak T cell response had passed. Clonal diversity may have been underestimated, and the donors were mostly white British, with more females than males. Within unmutated variant regions lay the reported targets of nearly half of spike-specific TCRs.

This clonotype was obtained from an adult in good health. Sequenced material: peripheral blood, taken on day 0 of AZD1222 vaccination.

The CDR3 loop is CASRQTGVGETQYF. As DNA, the CDR3 is TGTGCCAGTAGACAGACAGGGGTCGGGGAGACCCAGTACTTC. The chain employs TRBV19 and TRBJ2-5; TRBD1 agrees at 8 bases. This CDR3 is 14 amino acids long. The germline CDR1 and CDR2 sequences are LNHDA and SQIVND (reference sequence). The ends lost 6 bases at V and 5 bases at J; junction bases unmatched: 8.